This T cell receptor beta chain was identified during a study of T cell clonotyping in hematopoietic cell transplantation. Across the whole study: Recipients' pretransplant samples followed cytoreduction. Points from the study as a whole: Pathologically expanded recipient clonotypes increased progressively from day 30 to day 180 as diversity fell.

Concerning this clone itself: Its specificity is unknown.

The assay was immunoSEQ multiplex PCR, and TCRdb's table has in-frame clones only and misses some. The repertoire consists of some 30,000 clones, with around three quarters occurring once and the leading ten covering less than 7%. Time point here: recipient sample about 28 days before transplant, after cytoreduction. Recipient blood drawn about 28 days pretransplant and days 30, 100, 180 after. The sample consisted of peripheral blood mononuclear cells, taken before stem cell transplant. The receptor was derived from a woman aged 30 to 39 with chronic myeloid leukemia. Some clones in this sample may be carry-over from other donors' samples.

The CDR3 protein is CASSLEGLVETQYF. The CDR3 DNA sequence: TGTGCCAGCAGCTTAGAAGGTCTAGTAGAGACCCAGTACTTC. This sequence joins TRBV13 and TRBJ2-5; D remains unclear. V dropped 1 base and J dropped 4 bases, with 10 bases sitting between them. The germline V gene encodes CDR1 PRHDT and CDR2 FYEKMQ (reference sequence). The CDR3 totals 14 residues.